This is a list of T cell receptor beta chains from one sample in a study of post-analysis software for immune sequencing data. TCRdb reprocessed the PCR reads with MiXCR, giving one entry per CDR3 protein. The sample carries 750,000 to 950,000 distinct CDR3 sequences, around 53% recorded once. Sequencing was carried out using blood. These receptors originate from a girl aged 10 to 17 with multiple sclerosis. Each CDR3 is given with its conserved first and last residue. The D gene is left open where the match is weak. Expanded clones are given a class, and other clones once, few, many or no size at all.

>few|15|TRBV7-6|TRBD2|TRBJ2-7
TGTGCCAGCAGCTCCCAGACTAGCGGGAACTACGAGCAGTACTTC
CASSSQTSGNYEQYF
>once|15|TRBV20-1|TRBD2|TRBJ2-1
TGCAGTGCTAGGGCTAGCGGGAGGGCTAGCGATGAGCAGTTCTTC
CSARASGRASDEQFF
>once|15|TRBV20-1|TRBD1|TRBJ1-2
TGCAGTGCTAGAGATCGGGAAGGGGGCGGCTATGGCTACACCTTC
CSARDREGGGYGYTF
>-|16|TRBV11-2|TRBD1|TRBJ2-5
TGTGCCAGCAGCGCCTGGGACAGGGGGTGGGTGGAGACCCAGTACTTC
CASSAWDRGWVETQYF
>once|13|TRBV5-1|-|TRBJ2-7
TGCGCCAGCAGCCCTAAGACTTGGGGCGAGCAGTACTTC
CASSPKTWGEQYF
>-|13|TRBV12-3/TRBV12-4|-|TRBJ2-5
TGTGCCAGCAGTTTTAGGGCTCAAGAGACCCAGTACTTC
CASSFRAQETQYF
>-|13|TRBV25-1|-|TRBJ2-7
TGTGCCAGGACGGACAGAGTCAACTGCGAGCAGTACTTC
CARTDRVNCEQYF
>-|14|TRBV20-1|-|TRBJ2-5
TGCAGTGCTAGATCCGGGACGGTGAAAGAGACCCAGTACTTC
CSARSGTVKETQYF
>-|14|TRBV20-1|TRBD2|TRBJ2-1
TGCAGTGCTAGTCTAGCGGGAGGTTCTAATGAGCAGTTCTTC
CSASLAGGSNEQFF
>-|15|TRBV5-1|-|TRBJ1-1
TGCGCCAGCAGCTCGAACTCCTGGATGGAGGCTGAAGCTTTCTTT
CASSSNSWMEAEAFF
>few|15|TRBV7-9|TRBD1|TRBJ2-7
TGTGCCAGCAGCGAACTTCGACAGGGGCCCTACGAGCAGTACTTC
CASSELRQGPYEQYF